This is a list of T cell receptor beta chains from one sample in a study of cytomegalovirus exposure and HLA in healthy donors. Using immunoSEQ multiplex PCR, the repertoire was profiled, and TCRdb retains in-frame clones only, with some absent. Here the sample spans 55,000 to 75,000 clones, 74% being singletons. The sample was PBMCs. These receptors originate from a human donor in good health. Each CDR3 is given with its conserved first and last residue. A D gene is named only where the DNA matches it firmly. The size field is filled for only some rows; it gives once, few, many or a size class.

TRBJ1-1 TRBD1 TRBV6-1 few TGTGCCAGCAGCGCACAGGGGCAGAACACTGAAGCTTTCTTT CASSAQGQNTEAFF
TRBJ2-2 TRBD1 TRBV25-1 few TGTGCCAGCAGTGGAACAGGGGACACCGGGGAGCTGTTTTTT CASSGTGDTGELFF
TRBJ2-5 NA TRBV7-9 NA TGTGCCAGCAGCTCGCCCGGGATTGGTGAGACCCAGTACTTC CASSSPGIGETQYF
TRBJ2-7 NA TRBV11-2 NA TGTGCCAGCAGCTCGCCCCGGTTCTCCCCTTACGAGCAGTACTTC CASSSPRFSPYEQYF
TRBJ2-1 NA TRBV30 NA TGTGCCTGGAGGTCCGGTGAGCAGTTCTTC CAWRSGEQFF
TRBJ1-4 NA TRBV30 NA TGTGCCTGGAACCGCCCCTCCGGGACACATGAAAAACTGTTTTTT CAWNRPSGTHEKLFF
TRBJ2-7 NA TRBV27 NA TGTGCCAGTTCTCCGAACGAGGCAAGCTACGAGCAGTACTTC CASSPNEASYEQYF
TRBJ2-1 TRBD2 TRBV6-1 NA TGTGCCAGCAGGACTAGCGGGAGTTACAATGAGCAGTTCTTC CASRTSGSYNEQFF
TRBJ2-7 NA TRBV10-3 NA TGTGCCATCAGTGAGTCTACGGGACTTATATCGGGGCAGTACTTC CAISESTGLISGQYF
TRBJ1-2 NA TRBV5-1 NA TGCGCCAGCAGCTTGATGTCGCCAGCTAACTATGGCTACACCTTC CASSLMSPANYGYTF
TRBJ2-7 NA TRBV30 few TGTGCCTGGGCCACGCCTTTACGGTCGCCGGGGCAGTACTTC CAWATPLRSPGQYF
TRBJ1-2 TRBD1 TRBV6-5 once TGTGCCAGTAGTCCCGGGACAGGGGGGGGCTACACCTTC CASSPGTGGGYTF
TRBJ2-2 NA TRBV18 NA TGTGCCAGCTCACCACCGGCCCGGGAGTACACCGGGGAGCTGTTTTTT CASSPPAREYTGELFF
TRBJ2-7 NA TRBV6-1 NA TGTGCCAGCAGTGTGTCGACAGAGCTCTCCTACGAGCAGTACTTC CASSVSTELSYEQYF
TRBJ1-2 NA TRBV7-8 NA TGTGCCAGCAGCTTAGGAGGAACCGATGGCTACACCTTC CASSLGGTDGYTF
TRBJ2-1 NA TRBV28 once TGTGCCAGCAACCCGTGGGGCAGCTCCTACAATGAGCAGTTCTTC CASNPWGSSYNEQFF
TRBJ2-1 NA TRBV6-6 NA TGTGCCAGCAGTTATCGAGGAGGGCCGCCCTACAATGAGCAGTTCTTC CASSYRGGPPYNEQFF
TRBJ2-7 NA TRBV28 few TGTGCCAGCAGTCTCAGACAGGAGTGGGACGAGCAGTACTTC CASSLRQEWDEQYF
TRBJ1-5 NA TRBV6-5 NA TGTGCCAGCAGTTACTCGCGGGCTGGACAGCCCCAGCATTTT CASSYSRAGQPQHF
TRBJ1-5 TRBD1 TRBV6-6 NA TGTGCCAGCAGTCAGGGACAGGGCAATCAGCCCCAGCATTTT CASSQGQGNQPQHF
TRBJ1-5 NA TRBV7-2 NA TGTGCCAGCAGCCGAGGGGGGGTTAGCAATCAGCCCCAGCATTTT CASSRGGVSNQPQHF
TRBJ2-3 NA TRBV29-1 NA TGCAGCGCCGAAGGGGGTCGTAGCGGGTTATCTAGCACAGATACGCAGTATTTT CSAEGGRSGLSSTDTQYF
TRBJ1-1 NA TRBV19 NA TGTGCCAGTACCCCAGGGACAACCTTTAGGGACACTGAAGCTTTCTTT CASTPGTTFRDTEAFF
TRBJ2-7 TRBD2 TRBV11-2 few TGTGCCAGCACCTTTGGCGGGAGGGCCTCGGGCGAGCAGTACTTC CASTFGGRASGEQYF
TRBJ1-5 NA TRBV7-9 once TGTGCCAGCAGCTTTTTCACAGAGCCCCAGCATTTT CASSFFTEPQHF
TRBJ2-7 NA TRBV5-1 few TGCGCCAGCAGCTTGATCGGGGGCTACGAGCAGTACTTC CASSLIGGYEQYF
TRBJ2-7 TRBD2 TRBV27 NA TGTGCCAGCAGCCCTAGCGGGAGCCTACGAAAGCAGTACTTC CASSPSGSLRKQYF
TRBJ2-1 NA TRBV11-2 NA TGTGCCAGCAGCTTAGGCCCCAGGGGAGGGTCCTACAATGAGCAGTTCTTC CASSLGPRGGSYNEQFF
TRBJ2-7 TRBD1 TRBV7-2 NA TGTGCCAGCAGCTTAGCGCGGGGACAGGGGGACTACGAGCAGTACTTC CASSLARGQGDYEQYF
TRBJ1-2 NA TRBV21-1 NA TGTGCCAGCGGTTACCGGGACAGGTTAAACTATGGCTACACCTTC CASGYRDRLNYGYTF
TRBJ1-1 TRBD1 TRBV5-4 NA TGTGCCAGCAGCTGGGACAGGGATCACACTGAAGCTTTCTTT CASSWDRDHTEAFF
TRBJ2-3 NA TRBV14 NA TGTGCCAGCAGCCGAACAGCTAGCACAGATACGCAGTATTTT CASSRTASTDTQYF
TRBJ2-7 TRBD2 TRBV27 NA TGTGCCAGCAGCCTAGCGGGAGGGATAGGGGAGCAGTACTTC CASSLAGGIGEQYF
TRBJ2-7 NA TRBV6-5 NA TGTGCCAGCAGTTTTCGGGAGCAGTACTTC CASSFREQYF
TRBJ1-1 TRBD1 TRBV2 few TGTGCCAGCAGTGACTCCTCTGGGGACAGGCTGAACACTGAAGCTTTCTTT CASSDSSGDRLNTEAFF
TRBJ1-1 NA TRBV27 NA TGTGCCAGCAGTTCTCCTTACAGCCGGAACTCTGAAGCTTTCTTT CASSSPYSRNSEAFF
TRBJ1-1 NA TRBV7-6 NA TGTGCCAGCAGCAGAAAAGGGGGAAACACTGAAGCTTTCTTT CASSRKGGNTEAFF
TRBJ1-5 NA TRBV30 NA TGTGCCTGGAACCGACAGCCCAATCAGCCCCAGCATTTT CAWNRQPNQPQHF
TRBJ2-6 NA TRBV10-3 NA TGTGCCATCTCGGCAGGGTCTTTTAGCTCTGGGGCCAACGTCCTGACTTTC CAISAGSFSSGANVLTF
TRBJ1-4 NA TRBV7-9 NA TGTGCCAGCAGTTATAATGAAAAACTGTTTTTT CASSYNEKLFF
TRBJ2-7 TRBD2 TRBV19 NA TGTGCCAGTAGTCCCTCTGCGGGAGGGCGGGAGCAGTACTTC CASSPSAGGREQYF
TRBJ1-5 TRBD1 TRBV5-6 NA TGTGCCAGCAGCTTGGGACAGGGGGCAAGCAATCAGCCCCAGCATTTT CASSLGQGASNQPQHF